The rows below give T cell receptor beta chains drawn from one sample of a study of glioma-infiltrating T cells after dendritic cell vaccination. Generated by immunoSEQ multiplex PCR, the TCRdb table keeps only in-frame clones and is missing some. In the table there are some 70,000 clones, around 86% of which are singletons. The sequencing used blood, collected before dendritic cell vaccination. These receptors came from a human donor with glioblastoma. The CDR3 runs from the conserved cysteine through the conserved F or W. The D gene is left open where the match is weak. Clone sizes are given selectively: once, few, many, or a class where the clone is expanded.

D gene	clone size	V gene	CDR3 length	J gene	CDR3 protein	CDR3 DNA
.	.	TRBV5-1	13	TRBJ2-7	CASSLTGTYEQYF	TGCGCCAGCAGCTTGACGGGGACCTACGAGCAGTACTTC
TRBD1	.	TRBV7-2	14	TRBJ2-2	CASSRTGVVRELFF	TGTGCCAGCAGTCGGACAGGGGTCGTCCGGGAGCTGTTTTTT
.	.	TRBV5-1	17	TRBJ1-4	CASSFEARGKANEKLFF	TGCGCCAGCAGCTTTGAGGCCAGGGGCAAGGCTAATGAAAAACTGTTTTTT
TRBD2	.	TRBV11-3	15	TRBJ2-1	CASSPRLAGYNEQFF	TGTGCCAGCAGCCCCCGACTAGCGGGGTACAATGAGCAGTTCTTC
TRBD1	.	TRBV9	15	TRBJ2-1	CASSDGQEFYNEQFF	TGTGCCAGCAGCGACGGACAGGAGTTCTACAATGAGCAGTTCTTC
.	.	TRBV7-2	13	TRBJ1-1	CASSLAGNTEAFF	TGTGCCAGCAGCTTAGCCGGGAACACTGAAGCTTTCTTT
TRBD1	.	TRBV25-1	14	TRBJ1-2	CASSGQGSAYGYTF	TGTGCCAGCAGTGGACAGGGGTCGGCCTATGGCTACACCTTC
.	.	TRBV19	15	TRBJ1-4	CASSANYGANEKLFF	TGTGCCAGTAGTGCGAACTACGGGGCTAATGAAAAACTGTTTTTT
.	once	TRBV7-8	11	TRBJ1-2	CASSSTGGATF	TGTGCCAGCAGCTCCACCGGGGGAGCCACCTTC
.	.	TRBV5-1	14	TRBJ1-1	CASSLVRGETEAFF	TGCGCCAGCAGCTTGGTCAGGGGAGAAACTGAAGCTTTCTTT
TRBD2	.	TRBV10-3	16	TRBJ2-1	CAISTFGRGGKNEQFF	TGTGCCATCAGTACCTTCGGGCGGGGGGGCAAAAATGAGCAGTTCTTC
TRBD1	.	TRBV7-2	14	TRBJ1-6	CASSPDRVDSPLHF	TGTGCCAGCAGCCCGGACAGGGTTGATTCACCCCTCCACTTT
TRBD1	.	TRBV6-1	15	TRBJ2-7	CASRGTGQGIYEQYF	TGTGCCAGCAGGGGTACGGGACAGGGCATCTACGAGCAGTACTTC
TRBD1	.	TRBV18	15	TRBJ1-4	CASSPQGATNEKLFF	TGTGCCAGCTCACCTCAGGGGGCAACTAATGAAAAACTGTTTTTT
.	.	TRBV15	15	TRBJ1-3	CATSTDKTPGNTIYF	TGTGCCACCAGCACCGACAAAACCCCTGGAAACACCATATATTTT
.	.	TRBV30	17	TRBJ1-1	CAWTSNRPNNLNTEAFF	TGTGCCTGGACCTCTAACAGACCAAATAACCTGAACACTGAAGCTTTCTTT
.	.	TRBV5-7	15	TRBJ2-7	CASSFWTLCSYEQYF	TGTGCCAGCAGCTTCTGGACACTATGTTCCTACGAGCAGTACTTC
TRBD1	.	TRBV5-1	16	TRBJ1-4	CASSKGQGTTNEKLFF	TGCGCCAGCAGCAAGGGACAGGGAACAACTAATGAAAAACTGTTTTTT
.	.	TRBV7-9	13	TRBJ1-1	CASSSQGNTEAFF	TGTGCCAGCAGCTCCCAGGGCAACACTGAAGCTTTCTTT
.	.	TRBV7-9	15	TRBJ2-2	CASSLRRLGAGELFF	TGTGCCAGCAGCTTGCGTCGTCTCGGGGCCGGGGAGCTGTTTTTT
.	.	TRBV7-6	18	TRBJ1-3	CASSLLLGLGFSGNTIYF	TGTGCCAGCAGCTTATTGCTGGGACTGGGGTTCTCTGGAAACACCATATATTTT
.	.	TRBV19	13	TRBJ2-1	CASSISRDNEQFF	TGTGCCAGTAGTATCAGCAGGGACAATGAGCAGTTCTTC
.	few	TRBV20-1	11	TRBJ2-7	CSARRGYEQYF	TGCAGTGCTAGACGGGGCTACGAGCAGTACTTC
TRBD1	.	TRBV10-3	15	TRBJ1-5	CAINDREDSNQPQHF	TGTGCCATCAATGACAGGGAAGATAGCAATCAGCCCCAGCATTTT
.	few	TRBV7-9	16	TRBJ1-1	CASSSLKGGQNTEAFF	TGTGCCAGCAGCTCCCTAAAGGGAGGCCAGAACACTGAAGCTTTCTTT
.	.	TRBV7-2	15	TRBJ1-6	CASSLIQGLNSPLHF	TGTGCCAGCAGCTTAATACAGGGTTTGAATTCACCCCTCCACTTT
.	.	TRBV2	14	TRBJ2-2	CASKHRRNTGELFF	TGTGCCAGCAAGCACAGGCGAAACACCGGGGAGCTGTTTTTT
.	.	TRBV6-1	13	TRBJ1-1	CASTRHQNTEAFF	TGTGCCAGCACTCGACACCAGAACACTGAAGCTTTCTTT
TRBD2	.	TRBV19	14	TRBJ2-5	CASSTSGPQETQYF	TGTGCCAGTAGTACTAGCGGGCCACAAGAGACCCAGTACTTC